What follows are 2 T cell receptor beta chains derived from one specimen sequenced in a study of Graves' ophthalmopathy and Graves' hyperthyroidism. RNA served as the template for amplifying TCR beta CDR3 regions. First-round RT-PCR employed HTBI primers, with a second-round multiplex PCR after it. TCRdb used MiXCR to reprocess the multiplex PCR reads, holding one entry per CDR3 protein. The sample shows 400,000 or so distinct CDR3 sequences, about 17% of them seen only once. Sequencing was performed on peripheral blood. The receptors were sampled from an adult woman with stable Graves' hyperthyroidism.

This clonotype was seen repeatedly, ten times or more. The chain recombines TRBV2 with TRBJ1-5; TRBD1 is a possible D gene (5 bases). CDR1 and CDR2 from the germline V gene are SNHLY and FYNNEI. Between the trimmed V and J ends, which lost 9 bases and 4 bases, there was a span of 16 bases. CDR3 length: 14 amino acids. This chain's CDR3 is CASGGGMRNQPQHF. DNA of the CDR3: TGTGCCAGTGGGGGGGGGATGAGGAATCAGCCCCAGCATTTT.

This clonotype was counted at least ten times. The chain employs TRBV12-3 or TRBV12-4 and TRBJ2-2, with 7 bases matching TRBD2. The CDR3 consists of 17 residues. J lost 4 bases, V lost 5 bases, and 13 bases had no gene match. The CDR3 sequence: CASSPYDAGVGTGELFF. The DNA of the CDR3 is TGTGCCAGCAGTCCTTACGATGCGGGAGTGGGCACCGGGGAGCTGTTTTTT.